The 7 T cell receptor beta chains below were found in one sample sequenced in a study of response to subunit inactivated influenza vaccine. One entry per CDR3 protein, called by TCRdb with MiXCR from the RT-PCR reads. There are hundreds of thousands of distinct CDR3 sequences in the sample; approximately 10% occur only once, and about a tenth lies in the top ten. The material was PBMCs from blood, obtained on the day of vaccination. Source of these receptors: a man in his fifties who received an inactivated influenza vaccine.

This clonotype was detected only a few times. The V call is TRBV9, the J call TRBJ2-3, with D possibly matching TRBD2 (5 bases). This CDR3 comprises 13 residues. V gave up 5 bases and J gave up 8 bases, with 15 bases separating them. Germline V CDR1 and CDR2: SGDLS, YYNGEE. CDR3 amino acids: CASSGSGRGTQYF. CDR3 DNA sequence: TGTGCCAGCAGTGGTAGTGGTCGGGGTACGCAGTATTTT.

The chain combines TRBV4-1 with TRBJ1-1, with D maybe TRBD1 (5 bases). Trimming left V 5 bases short and J 5 bases short, with 21 bases between. This CDR3 has 16 residues. Germline assignment: CDR1 MGHRA and CDR2 YSYEKL. CDR3 amino acids: CASSSPGRPDGTEAFF. The CDR3 nucleotides are TGCGCCAGCAGCTCACCGGGACGACCCGATGGGACTGAAGCTTTCTTT.

The chain carries TRBV28 and TRBJ2-7; 11 bases line up with TRBD1. Germline trimming cut 3 bases from V and 3 bases from J; bases unmatched to any gene: 10. Germline lookup yields CDR1 MDHEN and CDR2 SYDVKM. The CDR3 is made up of 17 amino acids. The CDR3 DNA sequence: TGTGCCAGCAGTTTTGTTGGACAGGGGGCTGGGTTCTACGAGCAGTACTTC. This sequence encodes CASSFVGQGAGFYEQYF.

This clonotype appeared a few times. The chain joins TRBV20-1 to TRBJ2-3; 9 nucleotides agree with TRBD1. The V gene end was trimmed by 0 bases and the J gene end by 5 bases; junction bases not matched to a gene: 9. CDR3 size: 16 residues. Germline V gives CDR1 DFQATT, CDR2 SNEGSKA (reference sequence). The CDR3: CSARDWRQGVQDTQYF. CDR3 nucleotide sequence: TGCAGTGCTAGAGATTGGAGACAGGGGGTTCAAGATACGCAGTATTTT.

This clonotype showed up many times. V and J are TRBV7-2 and TRBJ2-3; D uncertain. V was pared by 2 bases and J by 5 bases, with 5 bases between. The CDR3 is made up of 12 amino acids. Germline-derived CDR1 and CDR2 are SGHTA and FQGNSA. CDR3 nucleotides: TGTGCCAGCAGCTTATATATAGATACGCAGTATTTT. Its protein is CASSLYIDTQYF. The full variable domain, in which reference TRBV7-2 and TRBJ2-3 provide the parts outside the CDR3, is GAGVSQSPSNKVTEKGKDVELRCDPISGHTALYWYRQSLGQGLEFLIYFQGNSAPDKSGLPSDRFSAERTGGSVSTLTIQRTQQEDSAVYLCASSLYIDTQYFGPGTRLTVL.

The chain uses TRBV29-1 and TRBJ2-1, with 9 bases fitting TRBD1. CDR3 length: 14 residues. Germline lookup yields CDR1 SQVTM and CDR2 ANQGSEA. J gave up 4 bases and V 7 bases, and 8 bases lay outside the gene matches. As DNA, the CDR3 is TGCAGCGGCCGTAGGGGACAGGGATACAATGAGCAGTTCTTC. It yields the protein CSGRRGQGYNEQFF.

J is TRBJ2-1 and V is TRBV12-3 or TRBV12-4; tentative D call: TRBD1 (6 bases). V lost 5 bases and J lost 8, with 10 bases in between. The CDR3 is 12 residues long. The CDR3 loop is CASSIQGYEQFF. The CDR3 DNA reads TGTGCCAGCAGTATACAGGGTTATGAGCAGTTCTTC.